The source of this TCR beta chain is a study of blood T cell repertoires in COVID-19. Sequencing was performed with immunoSEQ multiplex PCR; in TCRdb, only in-frame clones are kept and a portion is missing. The sample carries tens of thousands of clones, 70% to 90% recorded once. CDR3 length equals 13 residues. The germline V and J ends were trimmed by 5 bases and 7 bases, with 12 bases remaining between them. Germline CDR1 reads SGHTS; CDR2 reads YDEGEE. This clone was found a few times. This sequence joins TRBV5-8 and TRBJ2-2; the D gene is possibly TRBD2 (5 bases). The TCR originated in a human donor in a cohort sampled during active COVID-19. The sequencing sample was made of peripheral blood. CDR3 bases: TGTGCCAGCAGTTTGACCGGGGTCGGGGAGCTGTTTTTT. It translates to CASSLTGVGELFF.